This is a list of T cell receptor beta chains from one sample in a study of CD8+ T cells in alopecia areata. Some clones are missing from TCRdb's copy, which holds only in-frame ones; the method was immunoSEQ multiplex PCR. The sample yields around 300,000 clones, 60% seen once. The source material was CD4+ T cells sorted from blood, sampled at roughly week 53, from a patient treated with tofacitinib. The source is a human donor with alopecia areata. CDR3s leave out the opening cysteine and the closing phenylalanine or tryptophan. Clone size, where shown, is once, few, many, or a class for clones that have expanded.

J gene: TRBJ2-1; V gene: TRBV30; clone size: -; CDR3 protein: AWDSLSYNEQF
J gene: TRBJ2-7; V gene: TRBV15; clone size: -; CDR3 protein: ATSSGAKEQY
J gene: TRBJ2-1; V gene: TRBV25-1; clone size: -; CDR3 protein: ASSPGAGQGTNEQF
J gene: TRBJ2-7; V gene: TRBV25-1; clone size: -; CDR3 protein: ASSEGARDEQY
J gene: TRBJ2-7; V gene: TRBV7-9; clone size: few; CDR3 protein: ASSAGTYTYEQY
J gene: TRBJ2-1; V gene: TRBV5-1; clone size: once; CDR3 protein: ASSQDPPSLSYNEQF
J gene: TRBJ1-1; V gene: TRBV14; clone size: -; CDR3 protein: ASSPGGLRGTEAF
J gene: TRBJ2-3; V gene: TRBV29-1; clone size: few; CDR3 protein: SVEVAGISTDTQY
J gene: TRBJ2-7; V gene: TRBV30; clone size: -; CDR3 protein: ACSASVFPSEQY
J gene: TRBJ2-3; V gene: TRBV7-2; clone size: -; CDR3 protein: ASSLVFSSDTQY
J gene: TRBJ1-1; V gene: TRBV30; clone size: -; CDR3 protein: AWSAITEAF
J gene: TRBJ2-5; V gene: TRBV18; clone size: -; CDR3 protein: ASSPRAAQETQY
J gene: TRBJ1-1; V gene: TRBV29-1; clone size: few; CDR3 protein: SARRWVNTEAF
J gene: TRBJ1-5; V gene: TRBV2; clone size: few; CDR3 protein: ASSAGADSNQPQH
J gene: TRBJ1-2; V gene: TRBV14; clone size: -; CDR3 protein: ASSRTLAGGGYT
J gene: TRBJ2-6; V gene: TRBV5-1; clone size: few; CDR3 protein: ASSPRGPGANVLT
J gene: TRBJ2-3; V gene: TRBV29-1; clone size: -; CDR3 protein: SVVGLAGGQGTQY
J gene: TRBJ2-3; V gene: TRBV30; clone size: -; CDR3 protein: AWSPRSTDTQY
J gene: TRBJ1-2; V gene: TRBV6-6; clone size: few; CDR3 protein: ASWTGNYGYT
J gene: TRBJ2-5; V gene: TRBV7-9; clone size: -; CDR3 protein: ASSFGTSGAIGETQY
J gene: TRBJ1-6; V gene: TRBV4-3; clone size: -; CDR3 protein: ASSQEDSYNSPLH
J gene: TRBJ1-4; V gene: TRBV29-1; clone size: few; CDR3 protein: SVSGPAEKLF
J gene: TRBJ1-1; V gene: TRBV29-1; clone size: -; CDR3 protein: SVGDGKNTEAF
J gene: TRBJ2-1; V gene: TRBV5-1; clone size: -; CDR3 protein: ASRKGSYNEQF
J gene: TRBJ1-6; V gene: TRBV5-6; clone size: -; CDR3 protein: ASSSLESPLH
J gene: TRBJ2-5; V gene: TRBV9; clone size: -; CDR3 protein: ASSTGQQETQY
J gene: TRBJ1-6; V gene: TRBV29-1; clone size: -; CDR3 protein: SVAPDRDSPLH
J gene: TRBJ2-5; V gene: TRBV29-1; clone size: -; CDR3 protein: SVGLAASRETQY
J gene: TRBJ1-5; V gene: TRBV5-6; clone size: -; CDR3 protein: ASRQVGGQPQH
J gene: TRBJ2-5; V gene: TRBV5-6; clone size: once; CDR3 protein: ASSLGPGETQY
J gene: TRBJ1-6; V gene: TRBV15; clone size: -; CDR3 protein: ATSRDQAQGHNSPLH
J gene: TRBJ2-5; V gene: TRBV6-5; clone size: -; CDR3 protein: ASGVKRGQETQY
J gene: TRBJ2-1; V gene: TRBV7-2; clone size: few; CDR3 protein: ASSLDSASGGYNEQF
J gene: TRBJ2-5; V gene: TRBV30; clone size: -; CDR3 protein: AWSVKGGVETQY
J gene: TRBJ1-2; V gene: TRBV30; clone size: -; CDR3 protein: AWSVGGGDLGYT
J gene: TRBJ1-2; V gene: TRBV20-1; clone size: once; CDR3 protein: SAPVNGGYT
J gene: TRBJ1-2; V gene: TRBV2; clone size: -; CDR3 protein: ASRDRGYGYT
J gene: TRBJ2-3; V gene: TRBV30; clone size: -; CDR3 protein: AWSVIRAFYHSTDTQY
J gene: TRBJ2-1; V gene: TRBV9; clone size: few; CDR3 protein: ASSPRQGYNEQF
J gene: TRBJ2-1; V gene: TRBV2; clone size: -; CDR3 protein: ASGLRTSGLRRLRDEQF
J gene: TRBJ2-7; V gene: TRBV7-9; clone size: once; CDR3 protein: ASSPDLAGGTYEQY
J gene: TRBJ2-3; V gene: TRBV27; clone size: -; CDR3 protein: ASSLSRAPYTDTQY
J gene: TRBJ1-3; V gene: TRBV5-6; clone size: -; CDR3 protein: ASSLRRPSGNTIY
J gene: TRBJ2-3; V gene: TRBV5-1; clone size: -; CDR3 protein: ASSLVPTDTQY
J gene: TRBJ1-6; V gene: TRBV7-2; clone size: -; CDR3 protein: ASSHIMGDSPLH
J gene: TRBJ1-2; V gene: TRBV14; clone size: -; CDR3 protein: ASSQVQGLNYGYT
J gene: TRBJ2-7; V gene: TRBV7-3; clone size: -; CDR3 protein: ASSPTPGGAYEQY
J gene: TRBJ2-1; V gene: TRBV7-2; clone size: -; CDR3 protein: ASSLDSTYNEQF
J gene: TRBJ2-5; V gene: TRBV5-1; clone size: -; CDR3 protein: ASSQVGQRETQY
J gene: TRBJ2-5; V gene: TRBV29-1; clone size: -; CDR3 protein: SVFSLRGDETQY
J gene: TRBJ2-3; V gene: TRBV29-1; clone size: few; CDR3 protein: SLAGLSGGWPDTQY
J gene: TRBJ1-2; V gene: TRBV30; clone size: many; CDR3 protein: AWSVYRTNYGYT
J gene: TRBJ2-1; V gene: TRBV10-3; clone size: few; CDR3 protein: AISESGGENEQF
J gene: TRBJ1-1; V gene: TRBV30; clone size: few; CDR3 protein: AWRQGPATEAF
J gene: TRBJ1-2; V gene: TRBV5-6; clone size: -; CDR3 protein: ASSPGTVNYGYT
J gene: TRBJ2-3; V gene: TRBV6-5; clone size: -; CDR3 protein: ASRRSTSTDTQY
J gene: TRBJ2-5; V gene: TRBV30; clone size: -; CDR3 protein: AWSFSETQY
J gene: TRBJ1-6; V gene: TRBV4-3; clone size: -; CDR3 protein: ASSQDFPSDNSPLH
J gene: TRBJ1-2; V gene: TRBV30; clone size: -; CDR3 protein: AWRTKIYGYT